This T cell receptor beta chain was obtained from a study of regulatory T cells in long-lasting Graves disease. Background on the study: Newly diagnosed Graves' patients had taken antithyroid drugs under 3 months.

CDR3 size: 14 residues. From germline, CDR1 is SSHAT and CDR2 FNYEAQ (reference sequence). Arm-PCR with iRepertoire HTBI primers amplified the CDR3 regions for these TCR beta libraries. MiXCR, applied by TCRdb to the multiplex PCR reads, yields one record per CDR3 protein. Altogether hundreds of thousands of distinct CDR3 sequences are present, less than 15% being singletons, with the ten largest covering roughly a tenth. Notes on this clonotype: The junction and the germline gene differ at one end; a read error may be behind it.

The time point was: newly diagnosed GD, antithyroid drugs for less than 3 months. PBMCs provided the RNA from which the TCR library was made. As collected, the peripheral blood samples measured roughly 8.6 milliliters each and went into EDTA tubes. These data also featured in a second study, about T cells in Graves' hyperthyroidism and ophthalmopathy.

The rearrangement joins TRBV7-7 to TRBJ2-1; possibly TRBD1 or TRBD2 for D (6 bases each). Sequencing was performed on peripheral blood mononuclear cells (PBMCs), taken at new diagnosis, from a patient treated with antithyroid drugs. This TCR derives from a man aged 25-40 years with Graves disease. CDR3 sequence (DNA): TGTGCTAGCAGCTTAGAGCCGGGGGCGAGTGAGCAGTTCTTC. Translated: CASSLEPGASEQFF.